This T cell receptor (beta chain) was retrieved from a study of T cells in women clearing cervical HPV infection. For the study at large: Controls gave blood once infection was undetectable; cases at lesion identification. The study, taken as a whole, reports: Combining TCR richness with V gene abundances gave around 0.83 AUC. Unknown T-cell numbers per sample may underlie the richness differences. CIN3+ cases had significantly higher TCR richness than controls; evenness did not differ.

The CDR3 runs 14 residues. Germline lookup yields CDR1 MDHEN and CDR2 SYDVKM. With 5 bases removed from V and 3 bases from J, the gap between germline ends came to 13 bases. On this clone: No antigen is known for it. The CDR3 is cut off 3 residues early in the read; its end comes from the germline J gene.

Sequencing was performed with immunoSEQ multiplex PCR; in TCRdb, only in-frame clones are kept and a portion is missing. The sample data list roughly 22,000 clones. J is TRBJ2-5 and V is TRBV28; D is uncertain. The sample consisted of blood buffy coat. The origin of this receptor is a woman aged 18-69 years with a cervical HPV16 infection that either progressed to CIN3+ or cleared (not recorded which). CDR3 DNA, as far as it was read: TGTGCCAGCAGTCTACCCACGGTTGAAGAGACC. As protein: CASSLPTVEET. The entire CDR3 protein is CASSLPTVEETQYF.